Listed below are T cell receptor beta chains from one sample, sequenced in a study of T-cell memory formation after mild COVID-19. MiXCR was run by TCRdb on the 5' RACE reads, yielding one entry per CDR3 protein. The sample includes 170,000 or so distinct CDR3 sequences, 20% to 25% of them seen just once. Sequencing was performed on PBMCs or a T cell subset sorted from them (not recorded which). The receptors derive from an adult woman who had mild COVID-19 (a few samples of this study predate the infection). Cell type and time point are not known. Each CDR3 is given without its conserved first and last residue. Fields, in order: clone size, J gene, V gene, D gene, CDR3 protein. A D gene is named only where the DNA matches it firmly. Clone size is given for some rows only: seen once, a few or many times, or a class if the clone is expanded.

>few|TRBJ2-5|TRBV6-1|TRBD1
ASSYGTDMETQY
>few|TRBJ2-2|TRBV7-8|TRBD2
ASSLGEGTGELF
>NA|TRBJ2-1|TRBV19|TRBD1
ASSIRQGDEQF
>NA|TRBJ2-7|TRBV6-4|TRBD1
ASSDSRGTGVHEQY
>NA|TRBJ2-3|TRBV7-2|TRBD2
ASSFGGVRSTDTQY
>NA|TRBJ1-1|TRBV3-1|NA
ASSQAGHSLEVEAF
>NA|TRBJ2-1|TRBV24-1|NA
ATSDLEEGNNEQF
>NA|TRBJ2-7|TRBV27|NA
ASRPGLQSYEQY
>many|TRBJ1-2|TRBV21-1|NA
ASSKRDKRMNYGYT
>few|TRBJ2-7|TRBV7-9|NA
ASSLARTAGEQY
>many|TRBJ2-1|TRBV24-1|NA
ATSDQTDYNEQF
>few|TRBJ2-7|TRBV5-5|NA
ASSLAEVTSYEQY
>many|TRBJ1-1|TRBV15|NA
ATSRRDRGGSPNTEAF
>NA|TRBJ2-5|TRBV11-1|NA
ASSSPIAEQETQY
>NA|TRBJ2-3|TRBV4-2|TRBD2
ASSQSLQAGFTDTQY
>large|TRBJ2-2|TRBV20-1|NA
SAREAGGRLGELF
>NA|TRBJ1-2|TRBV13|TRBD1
ASSLATGFSYGYT
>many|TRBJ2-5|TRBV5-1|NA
ASSLTQSSPQETQY
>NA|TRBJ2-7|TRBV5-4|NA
ASSLFPGGEQY
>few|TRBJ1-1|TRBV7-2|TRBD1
ASSLGDSWAMNTEAF
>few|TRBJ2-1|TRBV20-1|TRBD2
SARSMAGDANEQF
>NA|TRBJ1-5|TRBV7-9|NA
ASSLESGWSGNQPQH
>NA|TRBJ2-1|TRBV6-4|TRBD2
ASSDGSSGGAAEQF
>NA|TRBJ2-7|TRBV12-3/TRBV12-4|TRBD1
ASSPGQGALYEQY
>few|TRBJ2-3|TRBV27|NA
ASSFTARPTDTQY
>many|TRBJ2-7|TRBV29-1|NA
SVECPGPYEQY
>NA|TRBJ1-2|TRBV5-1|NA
ASSPRETGHGYT
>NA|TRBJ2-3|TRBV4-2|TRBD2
ASSPGLGWTGGPQDTQY
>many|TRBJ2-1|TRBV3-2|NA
ASSQFGQGAYNEQF
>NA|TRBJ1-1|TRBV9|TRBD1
ASSVGTGEAF
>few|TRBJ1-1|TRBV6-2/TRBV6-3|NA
ASSFRGWEMNTEAF
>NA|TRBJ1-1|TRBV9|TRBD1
ASSAPGQGYTEAF
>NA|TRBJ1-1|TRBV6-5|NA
ASSYSAGGTTEAF
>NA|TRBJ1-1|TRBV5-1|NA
ASSLAEGGPTEAF
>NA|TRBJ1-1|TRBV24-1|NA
ATSDRQPNTEAF
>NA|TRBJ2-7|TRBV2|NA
ASSEAAGLSYEQY
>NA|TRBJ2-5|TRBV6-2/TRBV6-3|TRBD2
ASSRAGRETQY
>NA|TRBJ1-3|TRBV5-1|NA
ASSLDRGPGNTIY
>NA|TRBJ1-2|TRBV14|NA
ASSQIISDGYT
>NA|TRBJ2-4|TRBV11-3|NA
ASSIEGVHIQYFGDTHIQY
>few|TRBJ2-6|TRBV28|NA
ATRRDSGANVLT
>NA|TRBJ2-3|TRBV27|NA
ASSLYSGTSDVDTQY
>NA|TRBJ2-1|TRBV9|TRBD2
ASSVVTSGDNEQF
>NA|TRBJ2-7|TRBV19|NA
ASSITGPTYEQY
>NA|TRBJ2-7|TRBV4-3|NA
ASSHFSGHPREQY
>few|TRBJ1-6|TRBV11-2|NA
ASSGAALH
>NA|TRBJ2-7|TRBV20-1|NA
SARDIEGSSYEQY
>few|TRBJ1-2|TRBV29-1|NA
SVLGQLPDVGYGYT
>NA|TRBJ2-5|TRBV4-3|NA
ASSQDGNPETQY
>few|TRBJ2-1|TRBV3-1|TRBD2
ASSQEGTSRYNEQF
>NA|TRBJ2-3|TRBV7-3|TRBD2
ASSPGLAGVDTQY
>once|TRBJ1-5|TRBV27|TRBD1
ASSLRGQSNQPQH
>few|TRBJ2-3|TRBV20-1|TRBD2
SATGLAGGPPDTQY
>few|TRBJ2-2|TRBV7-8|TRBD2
ASSLAGAGGTGELF
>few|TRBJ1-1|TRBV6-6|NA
ASSPPNNRNTEAF